One and the same sample provided the 12 T cell receptor beta chains below, sequenced in a study of T-cell memory formation after mild COVID-19. TCRdb itself ran the 5' RACE reads through MiXCR, one entry per CDR3 protein. The sample includes a few hundred thousand distinct CDR3 sequences, more than 15% seen only once; the top ten take under 25%. Sequencing was performed on PBMCs or a T cell subset sorted from them (not recorded which). These receptors all stem from a man aged 18-30 years who had mild COVID-19 (a few samples of this study predate the infection). Cell type and time point are not known.

The V gene is TRBV6-2 or TRBV6-3, the J gene TRBJ2-1, with a weak D call TRBD2 (6 bases). In germline, CDR1 is MNHEY, CDR2 SVGEGT. The CDR3 covers 15 residues. Trimming left V 2 bases short and J 8 bases short, with 16 bases between. The CDR3 DNA reads TGTGCCAGCAGTTACCGGCCCTCGGGGGTCTATGAGCAGTTCTTC. This encodes CASSYRPSGVYEQFF.

The chain links TRBV7-9 to TRBJ2-6, with D unclear. Trimming took 5 bases from V and 0 from J, leaving 8 bases between them. Looked up from germline, CDR1 is SEHNR and CDR2 is FQNEAQ (reference sequence). This CDR3 contains 15 residues. The CDR3 coding sequence is TGTGCCAGCAGCCGAACCTTCTCTGGGGCCAACGTCCTGACTTTC. Translated: CASSRTFSGANVLTF.

This clonotype occurred a few times. The chain employs TRBV18 and TRBJ2-1, with D perhaps TRBD2 (7 bases). CDR1 KGHSH and CDR2 LQKENI come from the germline V gene. The CDR3 is 16 residues long. V dropped 3 bases and J dropped 2 bases, with 14 bases sitting between them. The CDR3: CASSPRGGRTYNEQFF. The CDR3 nucleotides are TGTGCCAGCTCACCGAGGGGGGGGCGAACCTACAATGAGCAGTTCTTC.

The V and J genes are TRBV7-9 and TRBJ2-1, with 9 positions matching TRBD1. Germline V gene lookup returns CDR1 SEHNR and CDR2 FQNEAQ (reference sequence). CDR3 size: 19 residues. Trimming cost V 4 bases and J 0 bases; bases outside gene matches: 13. The CDR3 nucleotides are TGTGCCAGCAGCTCTCCACGGGACAGGGCCTTAAGCTCCTACAATGAGCAGTTCTTC. It translates to CASSSPRDRALSSYNEQFF. Based on the CDR3 plus reference TRBV7-9 and TRBJ2-1, the full variable domain is DTGVSQNPRHKITKRGQNVTFRCDPISEHNRLYWYRQTLGQGPEFLTYFQNEAQLEKSRLLSDRFSAERPKGSFSTLEIQRTEQGDSAMYLCASSSPRDRALSSYNEQFFGPGTRLTVL.

The chain has TRBV5-6 and TRBJ1-6, with TRBD1 as a possible D gene (6 bases). Germline V CDR1 and CDR2: SGHDT, YYEEEE. Trimming left V 4 bases short and J 10 bases short, with 15 bases between. This CDR3 contains 14 residues. DNA of the CDR3: TGTGCCAGCAGCGTCGGGACAAATGGGTCACCCCTCCACTTT. Translated: CASSVGTNGSPLHF. Complete variable domain (other parts from reference TRBV5-6 and TRBJ1-6): DAGVTQSPTHLIKTRGQQVTLRCSPKSGHDTVSWYQQALGQGPQFIFQYYEEEERQRGNFPDRFSGHQFPNYSSELNVNALLLGDSALYLCASSVGTNGSPLHFGNGTRLTVT.

This clonotype was observed a few times. In DNA form, the CDR3 reads TGTGCCAGCAGTTTGTGGCAGGGCACCGGGGAGCTGTTTTTT. It yields the protein CASSLWQGTGELFF. The chain combines TRBV28 with TRBJ2-2; possible D gene TRBD1, 5 bases. V lost 3 bases and J 4 bases, leaving 9 bases between the germline ends. CDR1 and CDR2 (germline): MDHEN, SYDVKM. The CDR3 consists of 14 residues. The full variable domain, in which reference TRBV28 and TRBJ2-2 provide the parts outside the CDR3, is DVKVTQSSRYLVKRTGEKVFLECVQDMDHENMFWYRQDPGLGLRLIYFSYDVKMKEKGDIPEGYSVSREKKERFSLILESASTNQTSMYLCASSLWQGTGELFFGEGSRLTVL.

J is TRBJ1-2 and V is TRBV5-1; the match to TRBD1 covers 10 bases. CDR1 is SGHRS, CDR2 YFSETQ, per germline. Trimming took 5 bases from V and 5 from J; bases not matched to a gene: 6. The CDR3 is 14 residues long. The CDR3 loop reads CASRKGTGEYGYTF. DNA for the CDR3: TGCGCCAGCAGGAAGGGGACAGGGGAATATGGCTACACCTTC.

The table lists this clonotype with a few counts. The chain employs TRBV6-6 and TRBJ2-4, with 12 bases identical to TRBD2. Germline V gene lookup returns CDR1 MNHNY and CDR2 SVGAGI (reference sequence). The CDR3 extends over 15 amino acids. The ends lost 5 bases at V and 6 bases at J; junction bases unmatched: 5. The CDR3 loop is CASSTLAGGRNIQYF. The DNA for the CDR3 is TGTGCCAGCAGTACGCTAGCGGGGGGGAGAAACATTCAGTACTTC.

The chain joins TRBV7-6 to TRBJ1-4, with D possibly TRBD1 on 6 matching bases. Looked up from germline, CDR1 is SGHVS and CDR2 is FNYEAQ. The CDR3 runs 14 residues. V lost 1 base and J 8 bases, leaving 11 bases between the germline ends. The DNA for the CDR3 is TGTGCCAGCAGCTTAGGGGGGCTAGGGGAAAAACTGTTTTTT. It is translated as CASSLGGLGEKLFF.

This clonotype was detected a few times. V usage is TRBV5-1 and J usage is TRBJ2-7; TRBD2 might be the D (5 bases). Germline-derived CDR1 and CDR2 are SGHRS and YFSETQ. V was cut by 3 bases and J by 1 base, with 14 bases left in between. The CDR3 loop spans 15 amino acids. The CDR3 DNA sequence: TGCGCCAGCAGCTCCCGGGGTATCGGTTCCTACGAGCAGTACTTC. Encoded protein: CASSSRGIGSYEQYF.

This clonotype was picked up a small number of times. For the CDR3, the DNA is TGTGCCAGCAGTGTCAGGGTAAATACGCAGTATTTT. This gives the protein CASSVRVNTQYF. This chain links TRBV12-3 or TRBV12-4 with TRBJ2-3, with D tentatively TRBD1 (5 bases). V gave up 5 bases and J gave up 7 bases, with 10 bases separating them. This CDR3 spans 12 amino acids.

This chain connects TRBV4-1 to TRBJ2-3; the D is unclear. The CDR3 consists of 14 residues. Trimming pared 1 base from V and 1 base from J, leaving 6 bases between. From germline, CDR1 is MGHRA and CDR2 YSYEKL. The CDR3 here is CASSQVGGTDTQYF. The DNA of the CDR3 is TGCGCCAGCAGCCAAGTGGGCGGCACAGATACGCAGTATTTT.